A single sample gave rise to the 5 T cell receptor beta chains below, sequenced in a study of CXCR3-negative and CXCR3-positive naive CD8 T cells. Study results and limitations: CXCR3-positive naive cells had TRB CDR3s that were more hydrophobic than CXCR3-negative naive cells had.

No antigen has been identified for these receptors. The libraries of TRB cDNA were constructed through 5' RACE using UMI labels. After re-calling the 5' RACE reads, TCRdb lists one entry per CDR3 protein, DNA absent. The table lists a few thousand distinct CDR3 sequences. Sequenced material: naive CXCR3+ CD8+ T cells from blood. As for subset: CD45RO-CCR7+CD27+CD95- naive CD8+ T cells expressing CXCR3 (TNR3+). The receptors stem from a human donor in good health. Some clones in this sample may be carry-over from other donors' samples.

Judged by frequency, this clonotype is medium-sized (0.01 to 0.1%). The chain recombines TRBV23-1 with TRBJ2-1; TCRdb lists TRBD1, though no DNA is available to test this call. Being an ORF, TRBV23-1 has a function that is uncertain. CDR3 length: 15 residues. The CDR3: CASSQTQPPYNEQFF.

The chain uses TRBV6-5 and TRBJ2-1. CDR3 length: 15 residues. Germline V lookup: CDR1 MNHEY, CDR2 SVGAGI. CDR3 in amino acids: CASSYGGSSYNEQFF.

Judged by frequency, this clonotype is medium-sized. The V gene is TRBV6-2 or TRBV6-3, the J gene TRBJ2-1. The CDR3 has 13 amino acids. Per the germline V gene, CDR1 is MNHEY and CDR2 is SVGEGT. CDR3 sequence: CASSSAVWNEQFF.

The J gene is TRBJ1-1, the V gene TRBV12-3 or TRBV12-4. CDR3 length: 13 amino acids. CDR3 in amino acids: CASSLLVNTEAFF.

This chain connects TRBV12-3 or TRBV12-4 to TRBJ2-7; TCRdb designates TRBD2, a call that cannot be tested without DNA. The CDR3 loop spans 12 amino acids. The CDR3 region is CASSLGVGEQYF.